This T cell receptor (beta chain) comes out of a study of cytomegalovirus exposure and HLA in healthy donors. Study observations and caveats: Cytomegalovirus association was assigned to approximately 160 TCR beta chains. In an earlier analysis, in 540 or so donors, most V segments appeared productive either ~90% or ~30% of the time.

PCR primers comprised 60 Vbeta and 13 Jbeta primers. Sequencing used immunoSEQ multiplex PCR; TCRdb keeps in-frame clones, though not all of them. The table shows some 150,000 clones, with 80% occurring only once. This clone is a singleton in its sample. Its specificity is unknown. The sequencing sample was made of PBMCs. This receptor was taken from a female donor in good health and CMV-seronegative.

The CDR3, as DNA: TGTGCCACCCGGGAGACAGGGGGCCCCGGGGAGCTGTTTTTT. It specifies CATRETGGPGELFF. The V call is TRBV6-4, the J call TRBJ2-2, with TRBD1 identical over 10 bases. Germline lookup yields CDR1 MRHNA and CDR2 SNTAGT. V shed 10 bases and J 6 bases; nucleotides not matched to a gene: 8. This CDR3 comprises 14 residues.